Presented here are 20 T cell receptor beta chains from one specimen sequenced in a study of blood T cell repertoires in COVID-19. Measured with immunoSEQ multiplex PCR; TCRdb has only the in-frame clones, and not every one. This table holds about 270,000 clones, roughly 84% found once. Specimen: peripheral blood. The receptors were gathered from a woman between 18 and 29 years old with acute or convalescent COVID-19.

This chain uses TRBV28 with TRBJ1-6; D uncertain. Deletions cut 4 bases from V and 0 bases from J, with 10 bases between. CDR1 and CDR2 from the germline V gene are MDHEN and SYDVKM. This CDR3 is built from 16 residues. The CDR3 sequence: CASSSPGSSYNSPLHF. The DNA for the CDR3 is TGTGCCAGCAGTTCTCCGGGGAGCTCCTATAATTCACCCCTCCACTTT.

This clone has a handful of counts. The genes are TRBV7-8 and TRBJ1-1, with 7 bases lining up with TRBD1. The germline CDR1 and CDR2 sequences are SGHVS and FQNEAQ. The CDR3 has 15 residues. Trimming took 1 base from V and 1 from J; bases not matched to a gene: 3. In DNA form, the CDR3 reads TGTGCCAGCAGCTTAGGGGGACAGCCGAACACTGAAGCTTTCTTT. Its protein is CASSLGGQPNTEAFF. Variable domain in full (rest from reference TRBV7-8 and TRBJ1-1): GAGVSQSPRYKVAKRGQDVALRCDPISGHVSLFWYQQALGQGPEFLTYFQNEAQLDKSGLPSDRFFAERPEGSVSTLKIQRTQQEDSAVYLCASSLGGQPNTEAFFGQGTRLTVV.

The chain joins TRBV19 to TRBJ2-7, with 8 nucleotides matching TRBD1. The CDR3 extends over 16 amino acids. With 5 bases clipped from V and 5 bases from J, the junction kept 14 bases outside the gene matches. The V gene's germline CDR1 is LNHDA and CDR2 SQIVND (reference sequence). CDR3 in DNA: TGTGCCAGTAGTCCCCAATTTAGGACAGGGAGGAACGAGCAGTACTTC. It translates to CASSPQFRTGRNEQYF.

V usage is TRBV5-4 and J usage is TRBJ2-7; 14 bases map to TRBD2. The germline V gene encodes CDR1 SGHNT and CDR2 YYREEE (reference sequence). This CDR3 is 16 amino acids long. J was trimmed by 6 bases and V by 3 bases; bases with no gene match: 8. The CDR3 DNA reads as TGTGCCAGCAGCTCACCGGGACTAGCGGGAGCGGGCGAGCAGTACTTC. It specifies CASSSPGLAGAGEQYF. The full variable domain, in which reference TRBV5-4 and TRBJ2-7 provide the parts outside the CDR3, is ETGVTQSPTHLIKTRGQQVTLRCSSQSGHNTVSWYQQALGQGPQFIFQYYREEENGRGNFPPRFSGLQFPNYSSELNVNALELDDSALYLCASSSPGLAGAGEQYFGPGTRLTVT.

The rearrangement uses TRBV18 and TRBJ2-7; tentative D call: TRBD1 (5 bases). Trimming cost V 1 base and J 5 bases, with 15 bases left between them. The germline V gene encodes CDR1 KGHSH and CDR2 LQKENI. The CDR3 is 15 residues long. The CDR3 spells CASSPLDGQMNEQYF. CDR3 DNA: TGTGCCAGCTCACCACTCGATGGACAAATGAACGAGCAGTACTTC. Together with reference TRBV18 and TRBJ2-7, the CDR3 gives the full variable domain: NAGVMQNPRHLVRRRGQEARLRCSPMKGHSHVYWYRQLPEEGLKFMVYLQKENIIDESGMPKERFSAEFPKEGPSILRIQQVVRGDSAAYFCASSPLDGQMNEQYFGPGTRLTVT.

Concerning this clone: Germline is not matched at one junction end, which may reflect a read error. The chain couples TRBV7-7 to TRBJ2-1; TRBD2 matches 10 bases. CDR3 length: 15 residues. Germline CDR1 and CDR2: SSHAT and FNYEAQ (reference sequence). The CDR3 spells CASSRGLAEYNEQFF. CDR3 nucleotide sequence: TGTGCTAGCAGCAGAGGACTAGCGGAGTACAATGAGCAGTTCTTC.

In its sample, this clone was seen once. V and J are TRBV7-3 and TRBJ1-2; the match to TRBD1 covers 9 bases. V was pared by 5 bases and J by 6 bases, with 4 bases of the junction left unmatched. This CDR3 region has 13 residues. Germline values: CDR1 SGHTA, CDR2 FQGTGA. Here the CDR3 reads CASSRGTGNGYTF. DNA for the CDR3: TGTGCCAGCAGCCGGGGGACAGGGAATGGCTACACCTTC.

The V gene is TRBV7-2, the J gene TRBJ1-2, with 7 positions matching TRBD1. The CDR3 covers 14 residues. Unmatched junction bases numbered 8, after V lost 3 bases and J lost 7 bases. Germline V CDR1 and CDR2: SGHTA, FQGNSA. CDR3: CASSFGGTVAGYTF. Written as DNA, the CDR3 is TGTGCCAGCAGCTTTGGGGGGACAGTTGCTGGCTACACCTTC.

Written as DNA, the CDR3 is TGTGCCAGCAGCTACGTCCGGGACAGGGTCCTTCCTCCTTATGGCTACACCTTC. Its translation is CASSYVRDRVLPPYGYTF. The genes are TRBV7-2 and TRBJ1-2, with 9 bases that match TRBD1. J was trimmed by 5 bases and V by 4 bases; bases with no gene match: 17. The CDR3 runs to 18 residues. Looked up from germline, CDR1 is SGHTA and CDR2 is FQGNSA.

In this sample, this clone turned up a few times. V is TRBV11-3 and J is TRBJ2-1, with TRBD1 identical over 7 bases. V was clipped by 4 bases and J by 5 bases; unmatched bases: 8. The germline CDR1 and CDR2 sequences are SGHNT and YENEEA. CDR3 length: 15 amino acids. Here the CDR3 DNA reads TGTGCCAGCAGCTCCGGACAGGCAGAAAACAATGAGCAGTTCTTC. This gives the protein CASSSGQAENNEQFF.

The rearrangement joins TRBV5-4 to TRBJ2-7; perhaps TRBD2 as D (6 bases). Trimming took 2 bases from V and 3 from J, leaving 12 bases between them. The CDR3 runs to 14 residues. The germline CDR1 and CDR2 sequences are SGHNT and YYREEE (reference sequence). CDR3 sequence: CASSFGPGVYEQYF. The CDR3 DNA reads as TGTGCCAGCAGCTTCGGACCGGGAGTCTACGAGCAGTACTTC.

The CDR3 sequence is CASREGQAAYEQYF. The CDR3 DNA sequence: TGTGCCAGCAGGGAGGGACAGGCGGCCTACGAGCAGTACTTC. This rearrangement joins TRBV28 to TRBJ2-7, with 8 bases that match TRBD1. With V trimmed by 6 bases and J by 2 bases, 6 bases remained unmatched. Germline assignment: CDR1 MDHEN and CDR2 SYDVKM. The CDR3 is 14 amino acids.

On this clone itself: The germline gene is not matched at one end of the junction; a read error may be the cause. The chain combines TRBV7-7 with TRBJ2-5; TRBD2 matches 8 bases. CDR1 and CDR2 (germline): SSHAT, FNYEAQ (reference sequence). CDR3 length equals 14 residues. This chain's CDR3 is CASSSLGGGETQYF. The CDR3 nucleotides read TGTGCTAGCAGCTCCCTCGGGGGGGGAGAGACCCAGTACTTC.

This clone appeared a single time. The chain joins TRBV6-5 to TRBJ2-7; 13 positions agree with TRBD2. The germline V gene has CDR1 MNHEY and CDR2 SVGAGI. The CDR3 consists of 15 residues. The J segment lost 3 bases and the V segment lost 4 bases, leaving 3 bases of the junction unmatched. The CDR3 reads CASSWTSGSYYEQYF. The DNA of the CDR3 is TGTGCCAGCAGTTGGACTAGCGGGAGCTACTACGAGCAGTACTTC.

The chain joins TRBV11-3 to TRBJ1-6; the D gene is possibly TRBD1 (6 bases). The germline CDR1 and CDR2 sequences are SGHNT and YENEEA. With 5 bases removed from V and 0 bases from J, the gap between germline ends came to 8 bases. The CDR3 spans 15 residues. CDR3 sequence: CASSPDSSYNSPLHF. CDR3 nucleotides: TGTGCCAGCAGCCCGGACAGCTCCTATAATTCACCCCTCCACTTT.

This clone was found a few times. The chain is built from TRBV6-2 or TRBV6-3 and TRBJ1-1; perhaps TRBD1 as D (5 bases). The CDR3 has 14 residues. Between the trimmed V and J ends, which lost 2 bases and 3 bases, there was a span of 10 bases. Germline CDR1 MNHEY, CDR2 SVGEGT. In nucleotides, the CDR3 is TGTGCCAGCAGTTACCGCGGGGGGTACACTGAAGCTTTCTTT. Residues: CASSYRGGYTEAFF.

The chain couples TRBV2 to TRBJ2-7; D is possibly TRBD1 (6 bases). V lost 1 base, J lost 1 base, and 11 bases lay in between. The CDR3 loop spans 15 amino acids. CDR1 and CDR2 from the germline V gene are SNHLY and FYNNEI. Written as DNA, the CDR3 is TGTGCCAGCAGTGAAGGAGGGGGTGTGTCCTACGAGCAGTACTTC. Protein: CASSEGGGVSYEQYF. The variable domain in full, completed from reference TRBV2 and TRBJ2-7, reads EPEVTQTPSHQVTQMGQEVILRCVPISNHLYFYWYRQILGQKVEFLVSFYNNEISEKSEIFDDQFSVERPDGSNFTLKIRSTKLEDSAMYFCASSEGGGVSYEQYFGPGTRLTVT.

V usage is TRBV6-5 and J usage is TRBJ2-7, with D possibly matching TRBD1 (5 bases). The CDR3 covers 13 residues. Germline lookup yields CDR1 MNHEY and CDR2 SVGAGI. V was shortened by 0 bases and J by 7 bases, with 10 bases between the two germline ends. CDR3 loop: CASSYSQGWEQYF. CDR3 nucleotides: TGTGCCAGCAGTTACTCCCAGGGATGGGAGCAGTACTTC.

The V gene is TRBV7-9, the J gene TRBJ1-4; 8 nucleotides line up with TRBD1. This CDR3 has 13 residues. Germline V CDR1 and CDR2: SEHNR, FQNEAQ (reference sequence). The V and J ends lost 3 bases and 10 bases, in that order; junction bases with no gene match: 4. The CDR3 reads CASSLMGQAKLFF. The CDR3 DNA reads TGTGCCAGCAGCTTGATGGGACAGGCAAAACTGTTTTTT.

The gene calls are TRBV5-1 and TRBJ2-6; perhaps TRBD2 as D (5 bases). This CDR3 spans 20 amino acids. Germline loops: CDR1 SGHRS, CDR2 YFSETQ. Between the trimmed V and J ends, which lost 4 bases and 0 bases, there was a span of 23 bases. DNA for the CDR3: TGCGCCAGCAGCCCGGGGTTGGGGAAGGGCCCTTTCTCTGGGGCCAACGTCCTGACTTTC. Translation gives CASSPGLGKGPFSGANVLTF.